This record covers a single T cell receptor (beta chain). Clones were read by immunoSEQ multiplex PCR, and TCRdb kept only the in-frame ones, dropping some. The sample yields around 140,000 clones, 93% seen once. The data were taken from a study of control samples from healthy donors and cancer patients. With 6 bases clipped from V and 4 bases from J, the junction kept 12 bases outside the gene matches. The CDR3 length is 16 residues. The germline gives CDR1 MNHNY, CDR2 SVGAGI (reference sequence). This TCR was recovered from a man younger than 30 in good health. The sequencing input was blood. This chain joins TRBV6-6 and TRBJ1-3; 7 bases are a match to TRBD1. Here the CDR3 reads CASSRSAWTGGNTIYF. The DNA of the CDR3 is TGTGCCAGCAGCCGATCCGCATGGACAGGCGGAAACACCATATATTTT.